This T cell receptor (beta chain) was documented in a study of blood T cell repertoires in COVID-19. Repertoires were generated with immunoSEQ multiplex PCR, while TCRdb's copy carries only in-frame clones and drops some. The data show some 460,000 clones, around 90% seen once. Losses at the gene ends were 4 bases for V and 5 bases for J; bases not matched to a gene: 7. The CDR3 loop spans 16 amino acids. Germline lookup yields CDR1 MNHNS and CDR2 SASEGT. The age range of participants was about 18 to 100 years, with residence in under 25 US areas. This clonotype was obtained from a woman in her late teens or twenties who had recovered from COVID-19. The sample was PBMCs or T cells enriched from blood (not recorded which). The rearrangement joins TRBV6-1 to TRBJ2-1; 11 bases map to TRBD2. The CDR3 region has the DNA TGTGCCAGCAGTGCGGTAGCGGGGGGGATCCACAATGAGCAGTTCTTC. It codes for CASSAVAGGIHNEQFF.